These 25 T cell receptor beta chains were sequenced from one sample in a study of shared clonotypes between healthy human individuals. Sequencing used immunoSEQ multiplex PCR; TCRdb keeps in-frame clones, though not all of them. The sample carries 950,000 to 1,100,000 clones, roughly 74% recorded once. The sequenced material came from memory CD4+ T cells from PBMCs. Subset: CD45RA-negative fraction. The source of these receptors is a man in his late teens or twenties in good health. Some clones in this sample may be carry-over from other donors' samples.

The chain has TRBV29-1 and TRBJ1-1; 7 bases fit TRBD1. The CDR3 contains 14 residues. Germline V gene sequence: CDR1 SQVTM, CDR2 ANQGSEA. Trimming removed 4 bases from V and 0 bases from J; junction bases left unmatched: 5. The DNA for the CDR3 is TGCAGCGTTGGGGAGGGGGCTTTGAACACTGAAGCTTTCTTT. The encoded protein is CSVGEGALNTEAFF.

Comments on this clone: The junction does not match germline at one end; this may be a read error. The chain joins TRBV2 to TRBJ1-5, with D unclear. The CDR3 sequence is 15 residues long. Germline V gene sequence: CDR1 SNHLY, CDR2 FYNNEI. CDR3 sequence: CASSENSYSDQPQHF. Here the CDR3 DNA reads TGTGCCAGCAGTGAAAACAGTTATAGCGATCAGCCCCAGCATTTT.

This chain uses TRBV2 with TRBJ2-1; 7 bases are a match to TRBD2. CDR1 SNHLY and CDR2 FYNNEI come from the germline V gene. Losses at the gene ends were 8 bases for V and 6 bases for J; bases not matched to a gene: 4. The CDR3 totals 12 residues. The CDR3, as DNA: TGTGCCAGCCTTCGGGGGGTCAATGAGCAGTTCTTC. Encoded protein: CASLRGVNEQFF.

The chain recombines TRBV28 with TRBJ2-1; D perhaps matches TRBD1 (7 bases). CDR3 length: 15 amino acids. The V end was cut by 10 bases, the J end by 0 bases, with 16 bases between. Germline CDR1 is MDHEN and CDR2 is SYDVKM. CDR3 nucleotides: TGTGCCACCTCTTCGGGGGACAGCTCCTACAATGAGCAGTTCTTC. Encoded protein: CATSSGDSSYNEQFF.

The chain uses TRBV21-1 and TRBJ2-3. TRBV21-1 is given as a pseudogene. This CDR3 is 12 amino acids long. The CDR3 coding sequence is TGTGCCAGCAGCGAACGCACAGATACGCAGTATTTT. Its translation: CASSERTDTQYF.

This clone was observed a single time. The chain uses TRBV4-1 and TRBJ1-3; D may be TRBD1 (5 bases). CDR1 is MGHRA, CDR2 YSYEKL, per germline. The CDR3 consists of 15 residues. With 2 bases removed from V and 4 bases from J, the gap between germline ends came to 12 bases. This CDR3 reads CASSQPRDFGNTIYF. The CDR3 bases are TGCGCCAGCAGCCAACCTAGGGACTTCGGAAACACCATATATTTT.

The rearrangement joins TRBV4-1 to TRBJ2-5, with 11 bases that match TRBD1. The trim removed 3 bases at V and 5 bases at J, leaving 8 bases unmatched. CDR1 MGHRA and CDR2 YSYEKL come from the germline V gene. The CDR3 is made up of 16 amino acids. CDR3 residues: CASSQAGTGGRETQYF. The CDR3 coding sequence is TGCGCCAGCAGCCAGGCCGGGACAGGGGGTCGCGAGACCCAGTACTTC.

CDR3 sequence: CASSERRLGSTDTQYF. The CDR3 DNA reads as TGTGCCAGCAGTGAACGTCGGCTGGGGAGCACAGATACGCAGTATTTT. The genes are TRBV6-1 and TRBJ2-3; D gene unclear. Per the germline V gene, CDR1 is MNHNS and CDR2 is SASEGT. Trimming took off 2 bases at V and 0 bases at J, with 12 bases between the two ends. CDR3 size: 16 residues.

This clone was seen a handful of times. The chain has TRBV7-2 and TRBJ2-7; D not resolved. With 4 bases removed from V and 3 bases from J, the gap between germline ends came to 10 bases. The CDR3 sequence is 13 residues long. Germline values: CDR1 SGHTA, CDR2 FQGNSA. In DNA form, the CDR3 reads TGTGCCAGCAGCTACGACGGGTACTACGAGCAGTACTTC. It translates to CASSYDGYYEQYF.

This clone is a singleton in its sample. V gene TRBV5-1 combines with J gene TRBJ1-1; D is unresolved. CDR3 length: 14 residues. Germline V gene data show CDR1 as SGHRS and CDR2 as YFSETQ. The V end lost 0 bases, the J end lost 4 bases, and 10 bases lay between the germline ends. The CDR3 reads CASSLVVGGTEAFF. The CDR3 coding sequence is TGCGCCAGCAGCTTGGTAGTGGGTGGCACTGAAGCTTTCTTT.

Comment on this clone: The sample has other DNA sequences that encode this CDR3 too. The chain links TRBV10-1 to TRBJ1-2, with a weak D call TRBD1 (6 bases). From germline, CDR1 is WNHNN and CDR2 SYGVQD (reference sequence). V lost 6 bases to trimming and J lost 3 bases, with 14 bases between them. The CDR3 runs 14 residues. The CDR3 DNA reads TGCGCCAGCAGCGAGGAACAGGGAGACTATGGCTACACCTTC. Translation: CASSEEQGDYGYTF.

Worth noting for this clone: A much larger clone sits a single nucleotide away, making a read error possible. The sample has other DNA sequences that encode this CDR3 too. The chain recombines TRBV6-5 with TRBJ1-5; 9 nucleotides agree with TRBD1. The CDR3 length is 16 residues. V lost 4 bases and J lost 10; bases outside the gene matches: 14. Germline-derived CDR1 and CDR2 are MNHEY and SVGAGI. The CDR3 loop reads CASSSRGQGAFQPQHF. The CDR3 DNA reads TGTGCCAGCAGTTCCCGGGGACAGGGAGCTTTTCAACCCCAGCATTTT.

Here the CDR3 DNA reads TGTGCCAGCAGCCGGCAGGGGAATAATTCACCCCTCCACTTT. Translating it yields CASSRQGNNSPLHF. The V and J genes are TRBV6-6 and TRBJ1-6; the D gene is possibly TRBD1 (6 bases). CDR3 length: 14 amino acids. Germline V gene lookup returns CDR1 MNHNY and CDR2 SVGAGI (reference sequence). The V and J ends lost 6 bases and 5 bases respectively, with 11 bases between them.

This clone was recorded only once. CDR3 nucleotides: TGTGCCAGCAGCTTAGACTGGGACAGGGGTGAAAAACTGTTTTTT. Translating gives CASSLDWDRGEKLFF. This chain joins TRBV7-2 and TRBJ1-4, with 10 nucleotides matching TRBD1. CDR3 length: 15 amino acids. CDR1 and CDR2 (germline): SGHTA, FQGNSA. Losses at the gene ends were 1 base for V and 7 bases for J; bases not matched to a gene: 3.

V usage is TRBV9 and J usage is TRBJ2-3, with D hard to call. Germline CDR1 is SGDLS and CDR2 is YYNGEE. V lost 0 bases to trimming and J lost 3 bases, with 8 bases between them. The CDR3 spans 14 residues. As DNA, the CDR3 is TGTGCCAGCAGCGTAGCCCAAACAACAGATACGCAGTATTTT. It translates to CASSVAQTTDTQYF.

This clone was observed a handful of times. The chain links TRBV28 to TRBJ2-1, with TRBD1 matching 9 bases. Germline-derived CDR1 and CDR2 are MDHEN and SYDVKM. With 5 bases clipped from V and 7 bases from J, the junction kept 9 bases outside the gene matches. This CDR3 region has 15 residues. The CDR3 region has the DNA TGTGCCAGCAGTCTCCTGGACAGGGGCTTTAATGAGCAGTTCTTC. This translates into CASSLLDRGFNEQFF.

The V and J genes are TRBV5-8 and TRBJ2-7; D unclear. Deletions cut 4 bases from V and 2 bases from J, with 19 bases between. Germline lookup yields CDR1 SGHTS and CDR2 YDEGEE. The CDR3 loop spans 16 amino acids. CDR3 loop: CASSRTSLLGTYEQYF. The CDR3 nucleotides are TGTGCCAGCAGCCGTACGTCACTCCTGGGAACCTACGAGCAGTACTTC.

CDR3 region: CASSRTSGKGNEQFF. The CDR3 DNA follows: TGTGCCAGCAGCCGTACTAGCGGAAAGGGAAATGAGCAGTTCTTC. This rearrangement joins TRBV5-4 to TRBJ2-1; 8 nucleotides agree with TRBD2. Germline loops: CDR1 SGHNT, CDR2 YYREEE (reference sequence). The CDR3 spans 15 residues. V trimming: 4 bases; J trimming: 7 bases; junction bases outside the gene matches: 10.

The CDR3 DNA reads as TGCAGTTACCTCCCCGTACGGGGGGCGGGCGGGGAGCTGTTTTTT. Protein sequence: CSYLPVRGAGGELFF. The chain links TRBV29-1 to TRBJ2-2; possibly TRBD2 for D (7 bases). CDR3 length: 15 residues. CDR1 is SQVTM, CDR2 ANQGSEA, per germline.

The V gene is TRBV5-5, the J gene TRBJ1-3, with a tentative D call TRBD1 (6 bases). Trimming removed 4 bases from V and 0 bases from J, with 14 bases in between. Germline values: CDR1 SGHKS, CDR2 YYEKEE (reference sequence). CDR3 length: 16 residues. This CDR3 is CASSITTGSSGNTIYF. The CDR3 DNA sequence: TGTGCCAGCAGCATAACAACAGGGAGCTCTGGAAACACCATATATTTT.

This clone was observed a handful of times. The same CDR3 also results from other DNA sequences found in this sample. The CDR3 loop reads CASSAQGLGETQYF. CDR3 DNA sequence: TGTGCCAGCAGCGCCCAGGGATTGGGGGAGACCCAGTACTTC. V gene TRBV9 combines with J gene TRBJ2-5, with D possibly matching TRBD1 (5 bases). Trimming cost V 3 bases and J 5 bases, with 14 bases left between them. This CDR3 region has 14 residues. The germline CDR1 and CDR2 sequences are SGDLS and YYNGEE.

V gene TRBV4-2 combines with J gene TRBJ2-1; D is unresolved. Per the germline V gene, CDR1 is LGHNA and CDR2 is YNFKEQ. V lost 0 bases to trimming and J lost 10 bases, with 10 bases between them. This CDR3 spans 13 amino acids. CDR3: CASSQEALGEQFF. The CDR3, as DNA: TGTGCCAGCAGCCAAGAGGCCCTGGGGGAGCAGTTCTTC.

CDR3 bases: TGTGCCAGCAGCTTAGTTTCGCTAGCGGGAGTAGGTGAGCAGTTCTTC. It is translated as CASSLVSLAGVGEQFF. The genes are TRBV7-9 and TRBJ2-1; 10 bases align to TRBD2. The CDR3 loop spans 16 amino acids. Trimming cost V 1 base and J 9 bases; bases outside gene matches: 9. CDR1 and CDR2 from the germline V gene are SEHNR and FQNEAQ (reference sequence).

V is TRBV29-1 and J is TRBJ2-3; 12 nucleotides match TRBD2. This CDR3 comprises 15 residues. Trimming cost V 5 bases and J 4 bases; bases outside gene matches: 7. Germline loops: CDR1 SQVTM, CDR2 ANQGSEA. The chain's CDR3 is CSVRLTSGSPDTQYF. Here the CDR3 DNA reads TGCAGCGTTCGACTGACTAGCGGGAGTCCAGATACGCAGTATTTT.

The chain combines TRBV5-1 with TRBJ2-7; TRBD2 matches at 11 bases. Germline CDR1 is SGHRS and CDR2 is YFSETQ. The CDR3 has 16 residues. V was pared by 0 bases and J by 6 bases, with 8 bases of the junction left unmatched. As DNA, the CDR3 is TGCGCCAGCAGCTTGGGGCCACTAGCGGGAGTGGGCGAGCAGTACTTC. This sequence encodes CASSLGPLAGVGEQYF.